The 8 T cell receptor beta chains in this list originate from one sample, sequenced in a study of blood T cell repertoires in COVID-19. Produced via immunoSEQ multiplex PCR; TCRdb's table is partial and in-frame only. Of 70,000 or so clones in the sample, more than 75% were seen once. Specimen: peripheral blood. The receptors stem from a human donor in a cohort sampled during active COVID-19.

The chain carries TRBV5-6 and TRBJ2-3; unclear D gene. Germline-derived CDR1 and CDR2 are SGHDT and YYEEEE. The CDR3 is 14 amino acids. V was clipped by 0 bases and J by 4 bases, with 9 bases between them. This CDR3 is CASSLGAFSDTQYF. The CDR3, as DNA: TGTGCCAGCAGCTTGGGAGCGTTCTCAGATACGCAGTATTTT.

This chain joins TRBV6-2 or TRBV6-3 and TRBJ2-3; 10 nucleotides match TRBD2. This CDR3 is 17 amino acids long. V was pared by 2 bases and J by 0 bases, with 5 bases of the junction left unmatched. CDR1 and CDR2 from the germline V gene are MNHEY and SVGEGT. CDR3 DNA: TGTGCCAGCAGTTACACCTGGACTAGCGGTAGCACAGATACGCAGTATTTT. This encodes CASSYTWTSGSTDTQYF.

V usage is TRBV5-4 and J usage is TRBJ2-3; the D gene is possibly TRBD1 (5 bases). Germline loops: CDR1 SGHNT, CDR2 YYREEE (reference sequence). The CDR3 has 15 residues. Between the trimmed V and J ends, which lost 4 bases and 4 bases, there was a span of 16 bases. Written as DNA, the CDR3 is TGTGCCAGCAGCGGCGGACACCGTAATCCAGATACGCAGTATTTT. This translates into CASSGGHRNPDTQYF.

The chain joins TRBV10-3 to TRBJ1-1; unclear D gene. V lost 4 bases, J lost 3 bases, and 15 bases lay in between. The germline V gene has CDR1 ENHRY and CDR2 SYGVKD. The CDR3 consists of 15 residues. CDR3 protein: CAISGNEGSDTEAFF. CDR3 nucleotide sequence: TGTGCCATCAGTGGAAATGAGGGTTCGGACACTGAAGCTTTCTTT.

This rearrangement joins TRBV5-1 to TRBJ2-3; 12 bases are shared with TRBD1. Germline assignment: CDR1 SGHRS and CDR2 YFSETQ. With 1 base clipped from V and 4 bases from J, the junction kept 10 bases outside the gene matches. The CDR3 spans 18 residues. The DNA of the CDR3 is TGCGCCAGCAGCTTGAGTCCTACGGGGACAGGGGGCCCAGATACGCAGTATTTT. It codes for CASSLSPTGTGGPDTQYF.

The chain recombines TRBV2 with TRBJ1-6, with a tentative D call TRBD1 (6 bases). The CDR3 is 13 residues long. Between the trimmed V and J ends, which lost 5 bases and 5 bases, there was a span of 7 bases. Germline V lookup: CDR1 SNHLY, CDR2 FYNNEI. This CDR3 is CASSRGNNSPLHF. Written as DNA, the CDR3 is TGTGCCAGCAGTAGGGGGAATAATTCACCCCTCCACTTT.

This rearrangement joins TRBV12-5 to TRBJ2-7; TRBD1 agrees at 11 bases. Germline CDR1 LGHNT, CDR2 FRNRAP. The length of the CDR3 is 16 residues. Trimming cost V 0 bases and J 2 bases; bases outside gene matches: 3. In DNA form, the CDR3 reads TGTGCTAGTGGTTTGGTCTGGACAGGGGGCCCCTACGAGCAGTACTTC. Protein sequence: CASGLVWTGGPYEQYF. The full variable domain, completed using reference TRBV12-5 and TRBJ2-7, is DARVTQTPRHKVTEMGQEVTMRCQPILGHNTVFWYRQTMMQGLELLAYFRNRAPLDDSGMPKDRFSAEMPDATLATLKIQPSEPRDSAVYFCASGLVWTGGPYEQYFGPGTRLTVT.

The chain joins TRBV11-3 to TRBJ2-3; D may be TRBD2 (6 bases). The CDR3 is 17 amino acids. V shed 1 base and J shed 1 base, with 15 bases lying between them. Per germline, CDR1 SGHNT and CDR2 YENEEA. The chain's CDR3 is CASSLGAAAGRTDTQYF. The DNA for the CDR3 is TGTGCCAGCAGCTTAGGCGCGGCGGCGGGGCGCACAGATACGCAGTATTTT.